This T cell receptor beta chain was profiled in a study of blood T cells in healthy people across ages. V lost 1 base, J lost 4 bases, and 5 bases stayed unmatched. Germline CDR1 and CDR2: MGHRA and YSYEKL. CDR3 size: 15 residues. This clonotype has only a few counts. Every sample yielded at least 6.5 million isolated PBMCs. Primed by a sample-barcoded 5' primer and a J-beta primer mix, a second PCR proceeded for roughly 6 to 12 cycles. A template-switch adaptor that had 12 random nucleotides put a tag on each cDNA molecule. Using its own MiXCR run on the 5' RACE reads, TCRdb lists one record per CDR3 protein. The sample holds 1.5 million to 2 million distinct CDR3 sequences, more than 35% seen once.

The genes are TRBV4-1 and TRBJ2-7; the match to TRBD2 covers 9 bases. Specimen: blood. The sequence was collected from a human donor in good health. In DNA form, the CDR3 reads TGCGCCAGCAGCCAAGGTAGCGGGGGAGGATACGAGCAGTACTTC. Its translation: CASSQGSGGGYEQYF.